Reported below is one T cell receptor (beta chain). The data derive from a study of blood T cell repertoires in COVID-19. Study information: The samples span acute and convalescent COVID-19 from the United States, Italy and Spain. PBMCs, B-cell-depleted T cells, or T cells provided the cDNA or gDNA that made up the material.

Germline CDR1 SGHDT, CDR2 YYEEEE. The CDR3 is made up of 15 amino acids. J lost 4 bases, V lost 6 bases, and 10 bases had no gene match. In the study's own analysis: Reference gene primer amplification yielded estimated nucleated cell counts. The method was immunoSEQ multiplex PCR; TCRdb's version includes in-frame clones alone and lacks a portion of them. The DNA gave D and trimming, while V, J and clone size come from that table. Among a few hundred thousand clones listed, 85% were seen once. The sequencing input was peripheral blood. The chain recombines TRBV5-6 with TRBJ2-3, with 8 bases lining up with TRBD1. This clonotype originated in a woman under 30 with acute or convalescent COVID-19. CDR3 coding DNA: TGTGCCAGCACCCACAGACAGGGGATTCCAGATACGCAGTATTTT. This sequence encodes CASTHRQGIPDTQYF.